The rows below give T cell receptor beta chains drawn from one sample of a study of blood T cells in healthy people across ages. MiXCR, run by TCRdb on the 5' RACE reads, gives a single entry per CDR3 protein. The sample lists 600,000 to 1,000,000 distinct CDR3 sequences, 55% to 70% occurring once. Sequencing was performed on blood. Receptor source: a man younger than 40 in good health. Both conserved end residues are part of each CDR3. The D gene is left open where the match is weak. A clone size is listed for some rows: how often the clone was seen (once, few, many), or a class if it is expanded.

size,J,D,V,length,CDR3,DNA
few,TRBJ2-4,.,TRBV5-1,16,CASSPTVLGAKNIQYF,TGCGCCAGCAGCCCGACAGTCCTGGGGGCCAAAAACATTCAGTACTTC
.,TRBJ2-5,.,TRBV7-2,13,CASSQTFQETQYF,TGTGCCAGCAGCCAGACGTTTCAAGAGACCCAGTACTTC
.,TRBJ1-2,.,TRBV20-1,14,CSAAKSPPVDGYTF,TGCAGTGCAGCCAAGTCCCCCCCCGTAGATGGCTACACCTTC
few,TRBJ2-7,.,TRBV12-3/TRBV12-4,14,CASTRTESSYEQYF,TGTGCCAGCACCAGGACGGAGAGCTCCTACGAGCAGTACTTC
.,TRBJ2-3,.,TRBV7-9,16,CASSLAGARSTDTQYF,TGTGCCAGCAGCTTGGCGGGCGCCAGAAGCACAGATACGCAGTATTTT
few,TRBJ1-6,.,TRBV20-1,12,CSARGNNSPLHF,TGCAGTGCTAGGGGGAATAATTCACCCCTCCACTTT
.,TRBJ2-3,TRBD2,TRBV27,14,CASSQSGRADTQYF,TGTGCCAGCAGTCAAAGCGGGAGGGCCGATACGCAGTATTTT
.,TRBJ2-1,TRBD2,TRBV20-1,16,CSAFPFLAGVNNEQFF,TGCAGTGCTTTTCCTTTCCTAGCGGGAGTGAACAATGAGCAGTTCTTC
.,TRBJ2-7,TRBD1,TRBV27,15,CASSQKPGQLYEQYF,TGTGCCAGCAGTCAAAAACCGGGACAGCTCTACGAGCAGTACTTC
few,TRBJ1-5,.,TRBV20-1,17,CSAPAIRLKPGNQPQHF,TGCAGTGCCCCTGCCATCAGGCTAAAGCCCGGCAATCAGCCCCAGCATTTT
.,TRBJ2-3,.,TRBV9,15,CASSVIGDPTDTQYF,TGTGCCAGCAGCGTCATAGGGGATCCCACAGATACGCAGTATTTT
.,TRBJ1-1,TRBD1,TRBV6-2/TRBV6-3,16,CASSYTGQGERTEAFF,TGTGCCAGCAGTTACACCGGACAGGGCGAAAGGACTGAAGCTTTCTTT
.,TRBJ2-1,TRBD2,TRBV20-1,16,CSASPAGGSSYNEQFF,TGCAGTGCTAGTCCAGCGGGAGGGAGCTCCTACAATGAGCAGTTCTTC
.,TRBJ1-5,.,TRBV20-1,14,CSALEGPSNQPQHF,TGCAGTGCTTTAGAGGGACCGAGCAATCAGCCCCAGCATTTT
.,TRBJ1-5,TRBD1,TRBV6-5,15,CASSPTGDGLVPQHF,TGTGCCAGCAGTCCGACAGGGGATGGATTGGTGCCCCAGCATTTT
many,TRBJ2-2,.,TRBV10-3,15,CAISGDRTYTGELFF,TGTGCCATCAGTGGTGACAGGACATACACCGGGGAGCTGTTTTTT
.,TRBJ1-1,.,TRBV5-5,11,CASSSATRAFF,TGTGCCAGCAGCTCTGCGACCAGGGCTTTCTTT
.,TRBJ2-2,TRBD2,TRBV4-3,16,CASSQEAGEGTGELFF,TGCGCCAGCAGCCAAGAAGCGGGAGAAGGTACCGGGGAGCTGTTTTTT
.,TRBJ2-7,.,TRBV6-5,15,CASSYPYPDPYEQYF,TGTGCCAGCAGTTACCCCTACCCGGACCCCTACGAGCAGTACTTC
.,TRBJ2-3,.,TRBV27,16,CASSPRDVARTDTQYF,TGTGCCAGCAGTCCCCGGGACGTCGCTCGCACAGATACGCAGTATTTT
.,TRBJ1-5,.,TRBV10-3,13,CAISVQESQPQHF,TGTGCCATCAGTGTACAGGAAAGTCAGCCCCAGCATTTT
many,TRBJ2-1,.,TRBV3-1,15,CASSPRPSSYNEQFF,TGTGCCAGCAGCCCCCGTCCCAGCTCCTACAATGAGCAGTTCTTC
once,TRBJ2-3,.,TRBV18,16,CASSPASQASTDTRYF,TGTGCCAGCTCACCAGCTTCTCAGGCGAGCACAGATACGCGGTATTTT
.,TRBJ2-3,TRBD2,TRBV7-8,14,CASSLDGTIGTQYF,TGTGCCAGCAGCTTAGATGGGACTATCGGTACGCAGTATTTT
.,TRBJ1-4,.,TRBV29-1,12,CSVESWDGKLFF,TGCAGCGTTGAATCCTGGGACGGAAAACTGTTTTTT
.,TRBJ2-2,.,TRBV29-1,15,CSVEEDFANTGELFF,TGCAGCGTCGAAGAAGACTTCGCGAACACCGGGGAGCTATTTTTT
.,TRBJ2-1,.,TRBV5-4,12,CASSSSWNEQFF,TGTGCCAGCAGCTCTTCTTGGAATGAGCAGTTCTTC
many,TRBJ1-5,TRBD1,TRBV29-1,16,CSARNRGRVPNQPQHF,TGCAGCGCTCGGAACAGGGGGCGCGTTCCCAATCAGCCCCAGCATTTT
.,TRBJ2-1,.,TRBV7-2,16,CASSLRTHRTPRAQFF,TGTGCCAGCAGCCTTCGTACTCATCGGACACCACGGGCGCAGTTCTTC
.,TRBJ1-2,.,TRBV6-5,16,CASTTDAGWTIDGYTF,TGTGCCAGCACTACGGATGCAGGATGGACTATTGATGGCTACACCTTC
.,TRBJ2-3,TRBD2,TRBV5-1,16,CASSALRGGSGDTQYF,TGCGCCAGCAGCGCCCTGCGGGGGGGCAGTGGAGATACGCAGTATTTT
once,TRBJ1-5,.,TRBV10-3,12,CAIGAGWEPQHF,TGTGCCATCGGGGCGGGCTGGGAGCCCCAGCATTTT
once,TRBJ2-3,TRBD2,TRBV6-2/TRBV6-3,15,CASSLAGGPGDTQYF,TGTGCCAGCTCTCTAGCGGGAGGGCCCGGAGATACGCAGTATTTT
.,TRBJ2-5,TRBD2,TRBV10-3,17,CAISGLARGSGGETQYF,TGTGCCATCTCGGGACTAGCGAGGGGTTCTGGAGGAGAGACCCAGTACTTC
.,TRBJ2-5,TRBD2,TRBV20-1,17,CSATRDASGRLGQTQYF,TGCAGTGCTACCAGGGACGCTAGCGGGAGGCTAGGACAGACCCAGTACTTC
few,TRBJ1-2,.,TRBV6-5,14,CASSRNTGSVGYTF,TGTGCCAGCAGCCGCAACACAGGGTCGGTTGGCTACACCTTC
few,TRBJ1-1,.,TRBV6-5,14,CATITRKTGTEAFF,TGTGCCACTATTACCAGGAAAACCGGGACTGAAGCTTTCTTT
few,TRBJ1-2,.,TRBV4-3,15,CASSPGADSFNGYTF,TGCGCCAGCAGCCCAGGGGCCGACAGTTTTAATGGCTACACCTTC
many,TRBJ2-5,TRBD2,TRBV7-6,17,CASSFWTSGVLIETQYF,TGTGCCAGCAGCTTCTGGACTAGCGGGGTATTGATAGAGACCCAGTACTTC
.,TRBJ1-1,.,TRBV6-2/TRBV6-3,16,CASSYSRFRGDTEAFF,TGTGCCAGCAGTTACTCGCGTTTTCGAGGCGACACTGAAGCTTTCTTT
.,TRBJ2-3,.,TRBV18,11,CASSPGESQYF,TGTGCCAGCTCACCAGGGGAGTCGCAGTATTTT